The present TCR beta chain was sequenced within a study of identical twins. V lost 5 bases to trimming and J lost 0 bases, with 8 bases between them. The CDR3 runs 13 residues. From germline, CDR1 is SGHTA and CDR2 FQGTGA. This clonotype was seen ten or more times. TCRdb used MiXCR to reprocess the 5' RACE reads, holding one entry per CDR3 protein. Of roughly 290,000 distinct CDR3 sequences listed, less than 9.5% are singletons. This same sample was also part of a study on yellow fever vaccine responses in identical twins.

The origin of this receptor is a young woman in good health. Sequenced input: CD8+ T cells sorted from blood. The chain joins TRBV7-3 to TRBJ2-7; D gene unclear. This CDR3 reads CASSVIASYEQYF. Here the CDR3 DNA reads TGTGCCAGCAGCGTGATAGCCTCCTACGAGCAGTACTTC.